Presented here are 2 T cell receptor beta chains from one specimen sequenced in a study of shared clonotypes between healthy human individuals (dated by TCRdb to 2020 to 2022). Libraries were made using the immunoSEQ multiplex PCR assay. TCRdb re-hosts the immuneACCESS table, in-frame sequences only. Its copies lack some clones; in the studies checked, an unresolved V gene accounts for under half of them, and the cause for the rest is not known. The sample table lists some 2,000,000 clones, more than 90% of them with a count of one. The top ten hold less than 0.15% of the sample. The sample taken for sequencing was naive CD4+ T cells sorted from blood. The meaning of the sample's cell subset or site label: CD45RA+ positively selected. Receptors were obtained from a man aged 18 to 30 in good health.

The chain couples TRBV30 to TRBJ1-5; D is uncertain. V was cut by 0 bases and J by 5 bases, with 11 bases left in between. The CDR3 has 14 amino acids. CDR1 and CDR2 from the germline V gene are GTSNPN and SVGIG (reference sequence). The CDR3 reads CAWSVGGRDQPQHF. CDR3 coding DNA: TGTGCCTGGAGTGTTGGAGGGCGGGATCAGCCCCAGCATTTT.

Comment on this clone: The junction departs from germline at one end; a sequencing error may be responsible. V is TRBV30 and J is TRBJ1-6; 9 bases fit TRBD1. The germline V gene encodes CDR1 GTSNPN and CDR2 SVGIG (reference sequence). The CDR3 is 15 amino acids. CDR3 amino acids: CVWSRTGESSSPLHF. In nucleotides, the CDR3 is TGTGTCTGGAGCAGGACAGGGGAGAGTAGTTCACCCCTCCACTTT.